This record covers a single T cell receptor beta chain. Its antigen is not known. Using RNA transcripts as the source, TCR beta CDR3 regions were amplified. The HTBI set primed first-round TCR CDR3 RT-PCR. One entry per CDR3 protein results from TCRdb running MiXCR on the multiplex PCR reads. Of some 720,000 distinct CDR3 sequences detected, approximately 16% appear once; the ten largest clones hold approximately 8%. This sample is drawn from a study of T cells in Graves' hyperthyroidism and ophthalmopathy. V shed 4 bases and J shed 8 bases, with 8 bases lying between them. Per germline, CDR1 LNHNV and CDR2 YYDKDF (reference sequence). The length of the CDR3 is 12 residues. Study outcomes and limitations: A 13 V-J signature model discriminated ophthalmopathy versus stable hyperthyroidism. Most thyroid clonotypes expanded above 0.001 were also detected in blood. The model forecast ophthalmopathy, anticipating it by a median about 6.5 months before onset.

This TCR was sampled from a young man with Graves' hyperthyroidism. This chain joins TRBV15 and TRBJ2-2; D call uncertain. The sample taken for sequencing was blood. CDR3 nucleotides: TGTGCCACCAGCATCGCTAAAGGGGAGCTGTTTTTT. This encodes CATSIAKGELFF.